These 25 T cell receptor beta chains originate from one sample sequenced in a study of cytotoxic CD8 clonotypes in ibrutinib-treated CLL. This table comes from immunoSEQ multiplex PCR, and its TCRdb copy is limited to in-frame clones, with some not included. The top ten hold roughly an eighth of the sample, which has some 200,000 clones, 79% seen once. Here the sequenced sample was PBMCs, taken after 12 months of ibrutinib treatment. The receptors derive from a human donor with chronic lymphocytic leukemia.

This rearrangement joins TRBV6-5 to TRBJ1-5; the D is unclear. The V and J ends lost 4 bases and 8 bases respectively, with 21 bases between them. Germline values: CDR1 MNHEY, CDR2 SVGAGI. This CDR3 comprises 16 residues. CDR3 coding DNA: TGTGCCAGCAGTTCCCCAGCACGAGGGAGGAAGGAGCCCCAGCATTTT. Translation gives CASSSPARGRKEPQHF.

This clone was recorded once. Its ends do not fully match the called genes, so a read error is possible. The rearrangement links TRBV7-7 to TRBJ2-1; 10 nucleotides align to TRBD2. Per the germline V gene, CDR1 is SSHAT and CDR2 is FNYEAQ (reference sequence). This CDR3 spans 15 amino acids. The DNA for the CDR3 is TGTGCTAGCAGCCGGACTAGCGGCGAATACAATGAGCAGTTCTTC. Amino acid sequence: CASSRTSGEYNEQFF.

The chain is built from TRBV5-1 and TRBJ2-1; D may match TRBD1 or TRBD2 (5 bases each). The CDR3 is 16 residues long. Trimming removed 0 bases from V and 9 bases from J, with 19 bases in between. Germline CDR1 reads SGHRS; CDR2 reads YFSETQ. The CDR3 DNA reads TGCGCCAGCAGCTTGGGGCAGGGACCTCAGGGATCTGAGCAGTTCTTC. Translating gives CASSLGQGPQGSEQFF.

In its sample, this clone was seen once. V is TRBV5-4 and J is TRBJ2-3; TRBD2 agrees at 7 bases. This CDR3 has 14 amino acids. CDR1 is SGHNT, CDR2 YYREEE, per germline (reference sequence). V dropped 0 bases and J dropped 4; count of bases not matched to a gene: 2. Here the CDR3 DNA reads TGTGCCAGCAGCTTGGCGGGAGGAGCAGATACGCAGTATTTT. Its protein is CASSLAGGADTQYF.

The rearrangement links TRBV28 to TRBJ2-2, with D tentatively TRBD1 (6 bases). CDR1 MDHEN and CDR2 SYDVKM come from the germline V gene. CDR3 length: 15 amino acids. With 8 bases removed from V and 3 bases from J, the gap between germline ends came to 16 bases. DNA for the CDR3: TGTGCCAGCGGGCCCTTGAGGGGGTACACCGGGGAGCTGTTTTTT. Translation: CASGPLRGYTGELFF. The variable domain in full, with the rest retrieved from reference TRBV28 and TRBJ2-2, is DVKVTQSSRYLVKRTGEKVFLECVQDMDHENMFWYRQDPGLGLRLIYFSYDVKMKEKGDIPEGYSVSREKKERFSLILESASTNQTSMYLCASGPLRGYTGELFFGEGSRLTVL.

This clone occurred a few times. Here the CDR3 DNA reads TGTGCCAGCAGTACCCGGACAGGTTTGTTACATCAGCCCCAGCATTTT. Protein sequence: CASSTRTGLLHQPQHF. The chain couples TRBV27 to TRBJ1-5; TRBD1 matches 7 bases. Trimming took 5 bases from V and 5 from J; bases not matched to a gene: 12. The length of the CDR3 is 16 residues. CDR1 is MNHEY, CDR2 SMNVEV, per germline (reference sequence).

V is TRBV28 and J is TRBJ2-7; TRBD1 matches at 7 bases. Germline CDR1 reads MDHEN; CDR2 reads SYDVKM. The CDR3 loop spans 15 amino acids. The V and J ends lost 8 bases and 2 bases, in that order; junction bases with no gene match: 12. The CDR3 region is CASEGEQGTTYEQYF. Written as DNA, the CDR3 is TGTGCCAGCGAGGGGGAACAGGGGACAACCTACGAGCAGTACTTC.

The chain has TRBV27 and TRBJ2-1, with D possibly matching TRBD2 (6 bases). Looked up from germline, CDR1 is MNHEY and CDR2 is SMNVEV (reference sequence). This CDR3 has 13 residues. Trimming removed 5 bases from V and 9 bases from J, with 14 bases in between. CDR3 sequence: CASSREEGGEQFF. DNA of the CDR3: TGTGCCAGCAGTAGGGAGGAAGGAGGTGAGCAGTTCTTC.

This rearrangement joins TRBV30 to TRBJ1-1, with D unclear. The CDR3 sequence is 13 residues long. V was trimmed by 4 bases and J by 5 bases, leaving 14 bases between them. Germline CDR1 and CDR2: GTSNPN and SVGIG (reference sequence). The CDR3 DNA reads TGTGCCTGGATAAAGGCGGATGGTACTGAAGCTTTCTTT. Translating gives CAWIKADGTEAFF.

The chain employs TRBV7-8 and TRBJ2-1; D is possibly TRBD2 (5 bases). This CDR3 contains 11 residues. V lost 3 bases, J lost 12 bases, and 9 bases lay in between. Germline values: CDR1 SGHVS, CDR2 FQNEAQ. The CDR3 region has the DNA TGTGCCAGCAGCTTTCGCGAGGGGCAGTTCTTC. This translates into CASSFREGQFF. The whole variable domain, filled in from reference TRBV7-8 and TRBJ2-1, reads GAGVSQSPRYKVAKRGQDVALRCDPISGHVSLFWYQQALGQGPEFLTYFQNEAQLDKSGLPSDRFFAERPEGSVSTLKIQRTQQEDSAVYLCASSFREGQFFGPGTRLTVL.

This rearrangement joins TRBV2 to TRBJ1-1; maybe TRBD1 (6 bases). Trimming removed 7 bases at V and 5 bases at J, with 14 bases between. This CDR3 comprises 13 residues. In germline, CDR1 is SNHLY, CDR2 FYNNEI. CDR3 nucleotides: TGTGCCAGCATCGGACAGCTTGGGACTGAAGCTTTCTTT. Amino acids: CASIGQLGTEAFF.

V is TRBV7-3 and J is TRBJ2-5; possibly TRBD2 for D (6 bases). Germline CDR1 reads SGHTA; CDR2 reads FQGTGA. This CDR3 region has 13 residues. V was shortened by 5 bases and J by 4 bases, with 11 bases between the two germline ends. CDR3: CASSLLSGETQYF. CDR3 sequence (DNA): TGTGCCAGCAGCCTTCTTAGCGGAGAGACCCAGTACTTC.

This clone showed up just a few times. A read error may account for a junction end that differs from germline. The chain uses TRBV2 and TRBJ2-1; tentatively, D is TRBD2 (5 bases). Germline CDR1 and CDR2: SNHLY and FYNNEI. There are 14 residues in the CDR3. CDR3 in DNA: TGTGCTAGCAGGTGGACTCAGTGGAACAATGAGCAGTTCTTC. It is translated as CASRWTQWNNEQFF.

The chain uses TRBV28 and TRBJ2-2; 8 bases line up with TRBD2. The J segment lost 1 base and the V segment lost 4 bases, leaving 11 bases of the junction unmatched. Germline V lookup: CDR1 MDHEN, CDR2 SYDVKM. The CDR3 is made up of 18 amino acids. The CDR3 bases are TGTGCCAGCAGTTCCCCCCTCCGGACTAGCTGGAACACCGGGGAGCTGTTTTTT. Translating it yields CASSSPLRTSWNTGELFF.

The chain combines TRBV11-2 with TRBJ1-1, with TRBD1 matching 8 bases. This CDR3 spans 15 amino acids. Looked up from germline, CDR1 is SGHAT and CDR2 is FQNNGV. Trimming removed 8 bases from V and 7 bases from J; junction bases left unmatched: 15. The CDR3 DNA follows: TGTGCCAGCCTCAGGACAGGGCGAAAACGTCATGAAGCTTTCTTT. Translating it yields CASLRTGRKRHEAFF. Complete variable domain (other parts from reference TRBV11-2 and TRBJ1-1): EAGVAQSPRYKIIEKRQSVAFWCNPISGHATLYWYQQILGQGPKLLIQFQNNGVVDDSQLPKDRFSAERLKGVDSTLKIQPAKLEDSAVYLCASLRTGRKRHEAFFGQGTRLTVV.

The V call is TRBV27, the J call TRBJ1-1, with D possibly TRBD1 on 6 matching bases. Germline V lookup: CDR1 MNHEY, CDR2 SMNVEV (reference sequence). Between the trimmed V and J ends, which lost 6 bases and 11 bases, there was a span of 19 bases. The CDR3 totals 13 residues. The CDR3 region has the DNA TGTGCCAGCAGCCTCACAGGGAGGGCAGGGGCTTTCTTT. Translated, it gives CASSLTGRAGAFF.

This clone was seen a handful of times. This chain uses TRBV6-1 with TRBJ1-2, with unresolved D. The CDR3 runs to 12 residues. CDR1 and CDR2 (germline): MNHNS, SASEGT. Trimming took off 4 bases at V and 3 bases at J, with 6 bases between the two ends. CDR3 DNA: TGTGCCAGCAGTGTTGACTACTATGGCTACACCTTC. This sequence encodes CASSVDYYGYTF.

This clone was counted once. The chain has TRBV15 and TRBJ1-2; no definite D call. The CDR3 length is 15 residues. Trimming left V 0 bases short and J 4 bases short, with 12 bases between. Per germline, CDR1 LNHNV and CDR2 YYDKDF (reference sequence). As DNA, the CDR3 is TGTGCCACCAGCAGAGATCCCCGGACCGGCTATGGCTACACCTTC. It yields the protein CATSRDPRTGYGYTF.

The sample holds a few counts of this clone. The rearrangement joins TRBV6-1 to TRBJ2-2; TRBD1 or TRBD2 may be the D gene (5 bases each). Germline V gene data show CDR1 as MNHNS and CDR2 as SASEGT. This CDR3 region has 14 residues. Trimming cost V 8 bases and J 4 bases, with 14 bases left between them. In nucleotides, the CDR3 is TGTGCCAGCGCCCGGGACCCCCTCACCGGGGAGCTGTTTTTT. As protein: CASARDPLTGELFF.

This sequence joins TRBV2 and TRBJ1-5; 10 bases align to TRBD1. J was trimmed by 5 bases and V by 6 bases; bases with no gene match: 7. Germline V gene lookup returns CDR1 SNHLY and CDR2 FYNNEI. There are 15 residues in the CDR3. The CDR3 DNA is TGTGCCAGCAGGGAACCGGACAGGGGGGATCAGCCCCAGCATTTT. It codes for CASREPDRGDQPQHF.

V and J are TRBV6-1 and TRBJ2-7; 12 nucleotides align to TRBD1. J was trimmed by 3 bases and V by 2 bases; bases with no gene match: 5. The V gene's germline CDR1 is MNHNS and CDR2 SASEGT. The CDR3 loop spans 16 amino acids. CDR3 DNA: TGTGCCAGCAGTGAACCGGGACAGGGGGCAGGCTACGAGCAGTACTTC. Protein: CASSEPGQGAGYEQYF.

This clone was observed a single time. The V gene is TRBV27, the J gene TRBJ1-2; D may be TRBD1 (6 bases). V lost 1 base and J lost 3, with 12 bases in between. This CDR3 is built from 15 residues. Per the germline V gene, CDR1 is MNHEY and CDR2 is SMNVEV (reference sequence). CDR3 bases: TGTGCCAGCAGTTTATGGGGGGCGGGTTACTATGGCTACACCTTC. Translated: CASSLWGAGYYGYTF.

This clone has only one observation. This rearrangement joins TRBV15 to TRBJ1-2, with a tentative D call TRBD1 (6 bases). With 4 bases removed from V and 8 bases from J, the gap between germline ends came to 20 bases. CDR1 is LNHNV, CDR2 YYDKDF, per germline (reference sequence). The CDR3 extends over 15 amino acids. CDR3 DNA sequence: TGTGCCACCAGCACCCGGGGAGGCGGGGGGCGCGGCTACACCTTC. Translated, it gives CATSTRGGGGRGYTF.

This chain's CDR3 is CASSQDPGATNEQFF. The CDR3 coding sequence is TGTGCCAGCAGCCAAGATCCGGGAGCAACGAATGAGCAGTTCTTC. The V and J genes are TRBV4-2 and TRBJ2-1, with D possibly TRBD2 on 6 matching bases. The germline V gene encodes CDR1 LGHNA and CDR2 YNFKEQ. The V and J ends lost 0 bases and 7 bases respectively, with 13 bases between them. The CDR3 is 15 amino acids.

The chain carries TRBV5-1 and TRBJ1-3, with TRBD1 identical over 7 bases. The V gene's germline CDR1 is SGHRS and CDR2 YFSETQ. After removal of 2 bases from V and 0 bases from J, the junction contained 5 bases not matched to a gene. The CDR3 loop spans 16 amino acids. The chain's CDR3 is CASSFLGQSSGNTIYF. For the CDR3, the DNA is TGCGCCAGCAGCTTCCTGGGACAGTCCTCTGGAAACACCATATATTTT.